The T cell receptor beta chain under discussion was sequenced for a study of molecular identifiers for immune sequencing clone quantification. Study-wide results and caveats: Among effectors, clones above 20 RNA copies held over 97% of molecules; among naive cells, under 1%.

Germline V gene data show CDR1 as MNHEY and CDR2 as SVGEGT. Trimming pared 1 base from V and 0 bases from J, leaving 6 bases between. This CDR3 region has 14 residues. TCRdb re-derived calls from the PCR reads in MiXCR, one entry per CDR3 protein. Of about 640,000 distinct CDR3 sequences listed, 15% to 20% were seen once; the top ten hold around 0.86%. This clonotype showed up many times. Its cognate antigen is unknown. Sequencing was carried out using naive CD8+ T cells from blood, with Jurkat cell RNA spiked in. Documented subset: FACS-sorted CD8+CD4-CCR7+CD45RA+ naive T cells. This clonotype was sampled from a human donor in good health. Some libraries in this study had Jurkat cell RNA spiked in. V is TRBV6-2 or TRBV6-3 and J is TRBJ1-1; D is uncertain. CDR3 sequence: CASSYWAMNTEAFF. The CDR3 DNA follows: TGTGCCAGCAGTTACTGGGCTATGAACACTGAAGCTTTCTTT.